This is a list of T cell receptor beta chains from one sample in a study of T cells in Graves' hyperthyroidism and ophthalmopathy. Each CDR3 protein is one row after TCRdb ran MiXCR on the multiplex PCR reads. The data contain hundreds of thousands of distinct CDR3 sequences, around 20% of them singletons. The sequencing input was blood. These receptor sequences come from a man aged 30 to 45 with Graves' ophthalmopathy. CDR3s include the opening cysteine and the closing phenylalanine or tryptophan. Fields, in order: J gene, clone size, V gene, D gene, CDR3 protein, CDR3 DNA. The D gene is left open where the match is weak. Only some rows state a clone size, as once, few, many or a class for expanded clones.

J: TRBJ2-1; size: few; V: TRBV5-4; D: TRBD2; CDR3: CASSRSPSSGGYNEQFF; DNA: TGTGCCAGCAGCCGTTCCCCCTCTAGCGGGGGCTACAATGAGCAGTTCTTC
J: TRBJ2-1; size: NA; V: TRBV10-3; D: NA; CDR3: CAISPTPNEQFF; DNA: TGTGCCATCAGCCCTACCCCCAATGAGCAGTTCTTC
J: TRBJ2-7; size: few; V: TRBV10-3; D: NA; CDR3: CAISGRDTREQYF; DNA: TGTGCCATCAGTGGCCGGGACACACGTGAGCAGTACTTC
J: TRBJ2-1; size: NA; V: TRBV3-1; D: NA; CDR3: CASSQVLINEQFF; DNA: TGTGCCAGCAGCCAAGTTCTTATCAATGAGCAGTTCTTC
J: TRBJ1-1; size: many; V: TRBV5-1; D: NA; CDR3: CASSLEAVMNTEAFF; DNA: TGCGCCAGCAGCTTGGAAGCAGTCATGAACACTGAAGCTTTCTTT
J: TRBJ2-3; size: many; V: TRBV6-1; D: TRBD2; CDR3: CASTQGGLAGGATDTQYF; DNA: TGTGCCAGCACCCAAGGTGGCCTAGCGGGAGGGGCCACAGATACGCAGTATTTT
J: TRBJ1-2; size: NA; V: TRBV20-1; D: NA; CDR3: CSATFETGYGYTF; DNA: TGCAGTGCTACCTTCGAGACAGGATATGGCTACACCTTC
J: TRBJ2-2; size: few; V: TRBV5-1; D: NA; CDR3: CASSLYITGELFF; DNA: TGCGCCAGCAGCCTATATATCACCGGGGAGCTGTTTTTT
J: TRBJ2-1; size: many; V: TRBV7-9; D: TRBD2; CDR3: CASSPGGDYNEQFF; DNA: TGTGCCAGCAGCCCGGGAGGCGACTACAATGAGCAGTTCTTC
J: TRBJ1-4; size: NA; V: TRBV7-9; D: NA; CDR3: CASSLGFEEKLFF; DNA: TGTGCCAGCAGCCTAGGGTTCGAGGAAAAACTGTTTTTT
J: TRBJ2-5; size: NA; V: TRBV3-1; D: NA; CDR3: CASSESGARGQETQYF; DNA: TGTGCCAGCAGTGAAAGTGGGGCGAGGGGTCAAGAGACCCAGTACTTC
J: TRBJ2-3; size: NA; V: TRBV7-9; D: NA; CDR3: CASSKEANTQYF; DNA: TGTGCCAGCTCGAAGGAAGCGAATACGCAGTATTTT
J: TRBJ2-1; size: NA; V: TRBV20-1; D: NA; CDR3: CSAPPGANRGRNEQFF; DNA: TGCAGTGCCCCGCCGGGGGCAAATCGGGGACGGAATGAGCAGTTCTTC
J: TRBJ1-6; size: few; V: TRBV29-1; D: NA; CDR3: CSVGTRSVGSPLHF; DNA: TGCAGCGTGGGGACAAGGTCCGTGGGTTCACCCCTCCACTTT
J: TRBJ1-5; size: NA; V: TRBV28; D: NA; CDR3: CASTLVRVNQPQHF; DNA: TGTGCCAGCACTTTGGTTAGGGTCAATCAGCCCCAGCATTTT
J: TRBJ2-3; size: NA; V: TRBV11-2; D: NA; CDR3: CASSSTDTGRDTQYF; DNA: TGTGCCAGCAGCTCGACGGACACGGGGAGGGATACGCAGTATTTT
J: TRBJ1-4; size: many; V: TRBV11-2; D: NA; CDR3: CASSFSGAAANEKLFF; DNA: TGTGCCAGCAGCTTTTCGGGGGCAGCAGCTAATGAAAAACTGTTTTTT
J: TRBJ2-5; size: many; V: TRBV11-2; D: NA; CDR3: CASSLRRNQETQYF; DNA: TGTGCCAGCAGCTTAAGGCGGAACCAAGAGACCCAGTACTTC
J: TRBJ2-7; size: many; V: TRBV7-2; D: NA; CDR3: CASSLAVGVSEQYF; DNA: TGTGCCAGCAGCTTAGCGGTTGGGGTGAGCGAGCAGTACTTC
J: TRBJ2-2; size: NA; V: TRBV4-1; D: NA; CDR3: CASSQVPGDAGELFF; DNA: TGCGCCAGCAGCCAAGTACCGGGAGACGCCGGGGAGCTGTTTTTT
J: TRBJ1-6; size: few; V: TRBV6-1; D: NA; CDR3: CASSVGSPLHF; DNA: TGTGCCAGCAGTGTCGGTTCACCCCTCCACTTT
J: TRBJ2-7; size: NA; V: TRBV10-3; D: NA; CDR3: CAISGLGGKREIHYEQYF; DNA: TGTGCCATCAGTGGCTTAGGGGGTAAACGGGAGATTCATTACGAGCAGTACTTC
J: TRBJ1-1; size: many; V: TRBV7-8; D: NA; CDR3: CASSLDSEAFF; DNA: TGTGCCAGCAGCTTAGATAGTGAAGCTTTCTTT
J: TRBJ1-2; size: many; V: TRBV6-1; D: TRBD1; CDR3: CASSKGTGVYGYTF; DNA: TGTGCCAGCAGCAAAGGGACAGGGGTCTATGGCTACACCTTC
J: TRBJ2-4; size: few; V: TRBV5-1; D: NA; CDR3: CASSNRDNSKGNIQYF; DNA: TGCGCCAGCAGCAACCGGGACAACTCGAAGGGGAACATTCAGTACTTC
J: TRBJ2-3; size: few; V: TRBV28; D: NA; CDR3: CASSFDRPSTDTQYF; DNA: TGTGCCAGCAGTTTTGACAGACCTAGCACAGATACGCAGTATTTT
J: TRBJ2-7; size: NA; V: TRBV30; D: TRBD1; CDR3: CAWKFTGDLLREQYF; DNA: TGTGCCTGGAAATTTACAGGGGACCTCTTACGCGAGCAGTACTTC
J: TRBJ2-5; size: NA; V: TRBV4-2; D: TRBD2; CDR3: CASSQDQASGVQETQYF; DNA: TGTGCCAGCAGCCAAGATCAAGCTAGCGGAGTCCAAGAGACCCAGTACTTC
J: TRBJ1-1; size: NA; V: TRBV29-1; D: NA; CDR3: CSVFVNTEAFF; DNA: TGCAGCGTTTTTGTGAACACTGAAGCTTTCTTT
J: TRBJ2-3; size: NA; V: TRBV7-8; D: TRBD2; CDR3: CASSRLSGRRGDDTQYF; DNA: TGTGCCAGCAGCCGTCTTAGCGGGAGGCGAGGAGACGATACGCAGTATTTT
J: TRBJ2-5; size: few; V: TRBV29-1; D: NA; CDR3: CSVGGQRRELVSETQYF; DNA: TGCAGCGTTGGTGGACAGCGACGTGAATTAGTTTCAGAGACCCAGTACTTC
J: TRBJ2-6; size: many; V: TRBV12-3/TRBV12-4; D: NA; CDR3: CASSSGPSGANVLTF; DNA: TGTGCCAGCAGTTCAGGACCCTCTGGGGCCAACGTCCTGACTTTC
J: TRBJ2-1; size: few; V: TRBV24-1; D: TRBD1; CDR3: CATTTGDGVDEQFF; DNA: TGTGCCACGACGACAGGGGACGGTGTGGATGAGCAGTTCTTC
J: TRBJ1-2; size: many; V: TRBV7-2; D: NA; CDR3: CASSSDTSYGYTF; DNA: TGTGCCAGCAGCTCGGACACATCCTATGGCTACACCTTC
J: TRBJ1-1; size: NA; V: TRBV6-6; D: NA; CDR3: CASSYSGRSEAFF; DNA: TGTGCCAGCAGTTACTCGGGACGGAGTGAAGCTTTCTTT
J: TRBJ2-1; size: NA; V: TRBV20-1; D: TRBD1; CDR3: CSATLGQGTRYEQFF; DNA: TGCAGTGCCACCCTCGGACAGGGCACTCGGTATGAGCAGTTCTTC
J: TRBJ2-7; size: NA; V: TRBV5-1; D: NA; CDR3: CASSHGDSYEQYF; DNA: TGCGCCAGCAGCCATGGAGACAGCTACGAGCAGTACTTC
J: TRBJ1-1; size: many; V: TRBV5-1; D: TRBD1; CDR3: CASSFTTGSNTEAFF; DNA: TGCGCCAGCAGCTTTACGACAGGGTCGAACACTGAAGCTTTCTTT
J: TRBJ2-2; size: NA; V: TRBV28; D: NA; CDR3: CASRKRNTGELFF; DNA: TGTGCCAGCAGGAAGCGGAACACCGGGGAGCTGTTTTTT
J: TRBJ2-3; size: few; V: TRBV2; D: NA; CDR3: CASSEPWGGAGTDTQYF; DNA: TGTGCCAGCAGTGAACCGTGGGGGGGCGCGGGAACAGATACGCAGTATTTT
J: TRBJ2-4; size: NA; V: TRBV28; D: NA; CDR3: CASKGVGLAKNIQYF; DNA: TGTGCCAGCAAGGGGGTAGGGTTAGCCAAAAACATTCAGTACTTC
J: TRBJ2-7; size: few; V: TRBV30; D: TRBD2; CDR3: CASYGGGEQYF; DNA: TGTGCCTCGTACGGGGGGGGTGAGCAGTACTTC
J: TRBJ2-1; size: few; V: TRBV11-2; D: NA; CDR3: CASSLESQGMQFF; DNA: TGTGCCAGCAGCTTAGAGTCACAGGGAATGCAGTTCTTC
J: TRBJ1-1; size: NA; V: TRBV10-3; D: NA; CDR3: CAISDSQGKTEAFF; DNA: TGTGCCATCAGTGATTCTCAGGGGAAGACTGAAGCTTTCTTT
J: TRBJ2-3; size: few; V: TRBV6-1; D: NA; CDR3: CASSLRQDSTDTQYF; DNA: TGTGCCAGCAGTCTGCGACAGGATAGCACAGATACGCAGTATTTT
J: TRBJ2-7; size: NA; V: TRBV4-1; D: TRBD2; CDR3: CASSYGPGGAYEQYF; DNA: TGCGCCAGCAGCTATGGACCCGGGGGGGCCTACGAGCAGTACTTC
J: TRBJ1-6; size: many; V: TRBV12-3/TRBV12-4; D: TRBD1; CDR3: CASSFSGGNSPLHF; DNA: TGTGCCAGCAGTTTTTCAGGGGGAAATTCACCCCTCCACTTT
J: TRBJ1-5; size: NA; V: TRBV15; D: NA; CDR3: CATSLRQAGQPQHF; DNA: TGTGCCACCAGCCTCCGACAGGCAGGCCAGCCCCAGCATTTT
J: TRBJ1-4; size: NA; V: TRBV18; D: TRBD1; CDR3: CASSPRTGGGGEKLFF; DNA: TGTGCCAGCTCACCCCGGACAGGGGGAGGTGGAGAAAAACTGTTTTTT
J: TRBJ1-2; size: few; V: TRBV29-1; D: NA; CDR3: CSVVAGYGYTF; DNA: TGCAGCGTTGTGGCCGGCTATGGCTACACCTTC
J: TRBJ2-2; size: few; V: TRBV10-3; D: TRBD2; CDR3: CAISDVTSGHTGELFF; DNA: TGTGCCATCAGTGATGTGACTAGCGGTCACACCGGGGAGCTGTTTTTT
J: TRBJ2-6; size: many; V: TRBV11-2; D: NA; CDR3: CASRRLSGANVLTF; DNA: TGTGCCAGCCGACGGTTAAGTGGGGCCAACGTCCTGACTTTC
J: TRBJ1-1; size: few; V: TRBV29-1; D: NA; CDR3: CSGAPGQNTEAFF; DNA: TGCAGCGGCGCCCCGGGACAGAACACTGAAGCTTTCTTT
J: TRBJ2-7; size: many; V: TRBV7-8; D: NA; CDR3: CASSLAWDGTRGEQYF; DNA: TGTGCCAGCAGCTTAGCGTGGGATGGGACCCGGGGGGAGCAGTACTTC
J: TRBJ1-5; size: many; V: TRBV28; D: TRBD1; CDR3: CASSNRGFNQPQHF; DNA: TGTGCCAGCAGTAACAGGGGTTTCAATCAGCCCCAGCATTTT
J: TRBJ1-1; size: many; V: TRBV28; D: NA; CDR3: CASTKGGTEAFF; DNA: TGTGCCAGCACAAAGGGAGGGACTGAAGCTTTCTTT
J: TRBJ2-1; size: NA; V: TRBV27; D: TRBD2; CDR3: CASSSYLAGVPFF; DNA: TGTGCCAGCAGCTCTTACCTAGCGGGAGTCCCATTCTTC